This entry lists 20 T cell receptor beta chains sequenced from one sample in a study of T cells in Graves' hyperthyroidism and ophthalmopathy. There were TCR beta CDR3 regions amplified from RNA transcripts. HTBI primers were used for first-round RT-PCR of the TCR CDR3. TCRdb re-derived calls from the multiplex PCR reads in MiXCR, one entry per CDR3 protein. The sample carries approximately 700,000 distinct CDR3 sequences, less than 20% recorded once. The specimen sequenced was blood. Source of these receptors: a man aged 18 to 30 with Graves' hyperthyroidism.

Ten or more counts support this clonotype. The V gene is TRBV10-3, the J gene TRBJ2-3, with TRBD2 matching 7 bases. V gave up 6 bases and J gave up 4 bases; unmatched junction bases: 19. Germline V lookup: CDR1 ENHRY, CDR2 SYGVKD. This CDR3 is built from 18 residues. The CDR3 spells CAIRTLPGEREGSDTQYF. CDR3 sequence (DNA): TGTGCCATCAGAACCCTCCCTGGTGAGCGGGAAGGGTCAGATACGCAGTATTTT.

The sample holds a few counts of this clonotype. The chain links TRBV7-9 to TRBJ2-2; possibly TRBD2 for D (5 bases). With 5 bases removed from V and 5 bases from J, the gap between germline ends came to 21 bases. Looked up from germline, CDR1 is SEHNR and CDR2 is FQNEAQ (reference sequence). This CDR3 is built from 17 residues. The CDR3, as DNA: TGTGCCAGCAGCCCCCATGTGGGTGGGAGTACTACCGGGGAGCTGTTTTTT. It is translated as CASSPHVGGSTTGELFF.

This clonotype was detected a few times. The chain employs TRBV12-3 or TRBV12-4 and TRBJ1-3; D is unresolved. The CDR3 totals 15 residues. V lost 11 bases and J lost 4, with 21 bases in between. The CDR3: CAGTPRVASGNTIYF. The CDR3 DNA reads as TGTGCCGGCACCCCGAGGGTAGCATCCGGAAACACCATATATTTT.

This chain uses TRBV6-6 with TRBJ1-3; no definite D call. The CDR3 runs 15 residues. The germline CDR1 and CDR2 sequences are MNHNY and SVGAGI (reference sequence). V was shortened by 2 bases and J by 0 bases, with 8 bases between the two germline ends. CDR3 amino acids: CASSYGVASGNTIYF. CDR3 in DNA: TGTGCCAGCAGTTACGGGGTTGCCTCTGGAAACACCATATATTTT.

The chain recombines TRBV18 with TRBJ1-1; D is ambiguous. The CDR3 runs to 17 residues. From germline, CDR1 is KGHSH and CDR2 LQKENI. Trimming removed 4 bases at V and 4 bases at J, with 22 bases between. The CDR3 nucleotides are TGTGCCAGCTCACAATCGGACGGCTGGGTAAAGGGCACTGAAGCTTTCTTT. This sequence encodes CASSQSDGWVKGTEAFF.

This clonotype was seen ten or more times. The chain recombines TRBV2 with TRBJ2-5; the D is unclear. V lost 7 bases, J lost 5 bases, and 17 bases lay in between. This CDR3 region has 14 residues. Germline V gene sequence: CDR1 SNHLY, CDR2 FYNNEI. CDR3 sequence reads: CASKKRRWRETQYF. CDR3 DNA sequence: TGTGCCAGCAAAAAGAGACGGTGGCGGGAGACCCAGTACTTC.

Many counts were recorded for this clonotype. This chain connects TRBV7-2 to TRBJ2-3, with 8 positions matching TRBD2. With V trimmed by 5 bases and J by 3 bases, 13 bases remained unmatched. The CDR3 runs 17 residues. The germline gives CDR1 SGHTA, CDR2 FQGNSA. The CDR3 DNA reads TGTGCCAGCAGCCCTAGAACTAGCGGAGCGGGAACAGATACGCAGTATTTT. Its translation: CASSPRTSGAGTDTQYF.

This clonotype was found many times. The V gene is TRBV18, the J gene TRBJ2-7, with D perhaps matching TRBD2 (6 bases). V lost 4 bases and J lost 6, with 13 bases in between. CDR1 is KGHSH and CDR2 is LQKENI in the germline V gene. CDR3 length: 13 amino acids. Here the CDR3 DNA reads TGTGCCAGCTCACTGGAGGGAAAGCTCGAGCAGTACTTC. This translates into CASSLEGKLEQYF.

This clonotype was seen repeatedly, ten times or more. The chain carries TRBV28 and TRBJ1-6; D ambiguous. The CDR3 contains 18 residues. Germline V lookup: CDR1 MDHEN, CDR2 SYDVKM. The V gene lost 5 bases and the J gene lost 0 bases, with 17 bases spanning the gap. This chain's CDR3 is CASSPALGRDSYNSPLHF. In nucleotides, the CDR3 is TGTGCCAGCAGTCCAGCCCTCGGACGGGACTCCTATAATTCACCCCTCCACTTT.

This clonotype was observed a few times. The gene calls are TRBV5-5 and TRBJ2-1; the match to TRBD2 covers 8 bases. Per the germline V gene, CDR1 is SGHKS and CDR2 is YYEKEE (reference sequence). After removal of 2 bases from V and 5 bases from J, the junction contained 6 bases not matched to a gene. CDR3 length: 15 residues. This chain's CDR3 is CASSLPGLVNNEQFF. Here the CDR3 DNA reads TGTGCCAGCAGCTTACCGGGACTAGTCAACAATGAGCAGTTCTTC. Combining the CDR3 with reference TRBV5-5 and TRBJ2-1 gives the whole variable domain DAGVTQSPTHLIKTRGQQVTLRCSPISGHKSVSWYQQVLGQGPQFIFQYYEKEERGRGNFPDRFSARQFPNYSSELNVNALLLGDSALYLCASSLPGLVNNEQFFGPGTRLTVL.

This clonotype was recorded many times. The chain couples TRBV28 to TRBJ2-5; 11 bases line up with TRBD2. The germline V gene encodes CDR1 MDHEN and CDR2 SYDVKM. Unmatched junction bases numbered 19, after V lost 0 bases and J lost 1 base. The CDR3 runs to 22 residues. The CDR3 region has the DNA TGTGCCAGCAGTTTATGGGTCCCCCTACTAGCGGGAGCCCGAATAAGCCAAGAGACCCAGTACTTC. Protein: CASSLWVPLLAGARISQETQYF.

This clonotype appeared many times. This chain uses TRBV30 with TRBJ2-7; D call uncertain. Between the trimmed V and J ends, which lost 5 bases and 2 bases, there was a span of 10 bases. Germline V gene data show CDR1 as GTSNPN and CDR2 as SVGIG (reference sequence). The CDR3 contains 12 residues. As DNA, the CDR3 is TGTGCCTGGGGGATGGGGACCTACGAGCAGTACTTC. It codes for CAWGMGTYEQYF.

At least ten counts were recorded for this clonotype. This sequence joins TRBV28 and TRBJ2-7, with 12 nucleotides matching TRBD2. This CDR3 has 17 amino acids. Germline V gives CDR1 MDHEN, CDR2 SYDVKM. Losses at the gene ends were 6 bases for V and 2 bases for J; bases not matched to a gene: 11. The CDR3 nucleotides are TGTGCCAGCAGCACTATTATGACTAGCGGGAGCCCCTACGAGCAGTACTTC. This sequence encodes CASSTIMTSGSPYEQYF. The entire variable domain, with the rest obtained from reference TRBV28 and TRBJ2-7, is as follows: DVKVTQSSRYLVKRTGEKVFLECVQDMDHENMFWYRQDPGLGLRLIYFSYDVKMKEKGDIPEGYSVSREKKERFSLILESASTNQTSMYLCASSTIMTSGSPYEQYFGPGTRLTVT.

The chain couples TRBV28 to TRBJ2-7; no clear D gene. Between the trimmed V and J ends, which lost 8 bases and 5 bases, there was a span of 16 bases. Per the germline V gene, CDR1 is MDHEN and CDR2 is SYDVKM. This CDR3 is built from 13 residues. Written as DNA, the CDR3 is TGTGCCAGCGTCACGGCTAGTGGGGACGAGCAGTACTTC. As protein: CASVTASGDEQYF.

This chain connects TRBV28 to TRBJ2-3; TRBD2 might be the D (5 bases). The CDR3 spans 13 residues. The V gene lost 8 bases and the J gene lost 9 bases, with 18 bases spanning the gap. The germline V gene has CDR1 MDHEN and CDR2 SYDVKM. CDR3 DNA: TGTGCCAGCGGCATAACCTCGACGGGGACGCAGTATTTT. Residues: CASGITSTGTQYF.

The CDR3 here is CASSVATNEKLFF. Here the CDR3 DNA reads TGTGCCAGCAGCGTCGCTACTAATGAAAAACTGTTTTTT. This chain uses TRBV5-6 with TRBJ1-4; the D is unclear. Germline lookup yields CDR1 SGHDT and CDR2 YYEEEE. The CDR3 has 13 residues. V lost 4 bases to trimming and J lost 2 bases, with 6 bases between them.

CDR3 in amino acids: CASSTTGFDTEAFF. CDR3 DNA: TGTGCCAGCAGCACTACAGGGTTTGACACTGAAGCTTTCTTT. This chain joins TRBV5-5 and TRBJ1-1; tentatively, D is TRBD1 (6 bases). V was cut by 4 bases and J by 3 bases, with 13 bases left in between. The CDR3 contains 14 residues. The germline V gene has CDR1 SGHKS and CDR2 YYEKEE (reference sequence).

This clonotype was counted a few times. The chain is built from TRBV29-1 and TRBJ1-1; D gene uncertain. Germline-derived CDR1 and CDR2 are SQVTM and ANQGSEA. CDR3 size: 13 residues. V was shortened by 1 base and J by 0 bases, with 6 bases between the two germline ends. The CDR3 coding sequence is TGCAGCGTTGAAGCATCCCTGAACACTGAAGCTTTCTTT. Amino acids: CSVEASLNTEAFF.

The chain links TRBV24-1 to TRBJ2-1, with 11 nucleotides matching TRBD2. The CDR3 is 16 residues long. V was pared by 0 bases and J by 7 bases, with 4 bases of the junction left unmatched. Germline V gene sequence: CDR1 KGHDR, CDR2 SFDVKD. The CDR3 reads CATSDLSLAGGNEQFF. DNA for the CDR3: TGTGCCACCAGTGATTTGAGCCTAGCGGGAGGAAATGAGCAGTTCTTC.

This clonotype was seen only a few times. The rearrangement uses TRBV27 and TRBJ2-2, with 10 bases lining up with TRBD2. This CDR3 region has 16 residues. Unmatched junction bases numbered 6, after V lost 5 bases and J lost 3 bases. Germline loops: CDR1 MNHEY, CDR2 SMNVEV (reference sequence). CDR3 sequence reads: CASSPGTSEDTGELFF. CDR3 coding DNA: TGTGCCAGCAGTCCCGGGACTAGCGAGGACACCGGGGAGCTGTTTTTT.